The 25 T cell receptor beta chains below were found in one sample sequenced in a study of blood T cell repertoires in COVID-19. Data came from immunoSEQ multiplex PCR; TCRdb stores just in-frame clones and leaves some out. Here the sample spans 310,000 or so clones, 90% being singletons. Sequenced: PBMCs or T cells enriched from blood (not recorded which). The receptors stem from a woman under 30 with acute COVID-19.

V gene TRBV5-1 combines with J gene TRBJ1-2, with D perhaps TRBD1 (6 bases). CDR3 size: 12 residues. Per germline, CDR1 SGHRS and CDR2 YFSETQ. The germline V and J ends were trimmed by 3 bases and 4 bases, with 7 bases remaining between them. The CDR3 DNA is TGCGCCAGCAGCTCACAGGGCTATGGCTACACCTTC. It specifies CASSSQGYGYTF.

J is TRBJ1-1 and V is TRBV5-1; maybe TRBD1 (5 bases). V was pared by 0 bases and J by 4 bases, with 7 bases between. The CDR3 extends over 13 amino acids. Germline CDR1 reads SGHRS; CDR2 reads YFSETQ. The DNA for the CDR3 is TGCGCCAGCAGCTTGGGACAGCTCACTGAAGCTTTCTTT. It translates to CASSLGQLTEAFF.

In DNA form, the CDR3 reads TGTGCCTGGAGGAGGGGGGGCGGCTATGGCTACACCTTC. Amino acids: CAWRRGGGYGYTF. The V call is TRBV30, the J call TRBJ1-2; maybe TRBD1 (6 bases). CDR3 length: 13 amino acids. Germline loops: CDR1 GTSNPN, CDR2 SVGIG (reference sequence). V was shortened by 3 bases and J by 4 bases, with 12 bases between the two germline ends.

The chain carries TRBV28 and TRBJ1-1; 11 nucleotides align to TRBD1. This CDR3 comprises 19 residues. Germline-derived CDR1 and CDR2 are MDHEN and SYDVKM. Trimming took 4 bases from V and 2 from J; bases not matched to a gene: 15. CDR3 DNA: TGTGCCAGCAGTTACAATGAAGCCGGGACAGGGGGAAGTAACACTGAAGCTTTCTTT. This encodes CASSYNEAGTGGSNTEAFF.

This chain joins TRBV7-3 and TRBJ2-3; maybe TRBD2 (6 bases). V dropped 1 base and J dropped 3 bases, with 11 bases sitting between them. Germline V gene lookup returns CDR1 SGHTA and CDR2 FQGTGA. The CDR3 extends over 15 amino acids. CDR3 in amino acids: CASSLSGTLTDTQYF. The CDR3 DNA follows: TGTGCCAGCAGCTTAAGCGGGACTCTGACAGATACGCAGTATTTT.

This chain connects TRBV20-1 to TRBJ2-5; D is unclear. CDR3 length: 10 residues. The V gene lost 3 bases and the J gene lost 5 bases, with 4 bases spanning the gap. CDR1 and CDR2 from the germline V gene are DFQATT and SNEGSKA (reference sequence). CDR3 nucleotide sequence: TGCAGTGCTAGCCTGGAGACCCAGTACTTC. Encoded protein: CSASLETQYF.

The rearrangement links TRBV2 to TRBJ1-2, with D possibly matching TRBD1 (6 bases). Trimming removed 9 bases at V and 6 bases at J, with 20 bases between. The CDR3 extends over 14 amino acids. Germline CDR1 and CDR2: SNHLY and FYNNEI. CDR3 amino acids: CASNRAGLIHGYTF. The CDR3 nucleotides read TGTGCCAGTAACAGGGCTGGCTTGATCCATGGCTACACCTTC.

The CDR3 DNA is TGTGCCAGCAGTGAAGCCGCCACCGGGACAGTCTTTAACTATGGCTACACCTTC. As protein: CASSEAATGTVFNYGYTF. The chain joins TRBV6-1 to TRBJ1-2; 7 bases line up with TRBD1. The germline CDR1 and CDR2 sequences are MNHNS and SASEGT. V was clipped by 0 bases and J by 1 base; unmatched bases: 11. The CDR3 is made up of 18 amino acids.

V usage is TRBV10-3 and J usage is TRBJ2-2; a weak D match, TRBD2 (5 bases). Germline V gene lookup returns CDR1 ENHRY and CDR2 SYGVKD. The CDR3 has 17 amino acids. Trimming pared 3 bases from V and 3 bases from J, leaving 17 bases between. DNA of the CDR3: TGTGCCATCAGTGACACCCCACCCCCGGGATACACCGGGGAGCTGTTTTTT. Its translation is CAISDTPPPGYTGELFF.

The J gene is TRBJ2-7, the V gene TRBV6-5; 8 nucleotides align to TRBD1. This CDR3 has 14 residues. J was trimmed by 4 bases and V by 5 bases; bases with no gene match: 7. CDR1 and CDR2 (germline): MNHEY, SVGAGI. CDR3 region: CASSHLGTGYEQYF. CDR3 sequence (DNA): TGTGCCAGCAGTCACCTCGGGACAGGATACGAGCAGTACTTC.

The gene calls are TRBV6-6 and TRBJ2-4, with D maybe TRBD2 (6 bases). The CDR3 runs 17 residues. Germline lookup yields CDR1 MNHNY and CDR2 SVGAGI (reference sequence). V lost 5 bases to trimming and J lost 0 bases, with 17 bases between them. The CDR3 bases are TGTGCCAGCAGTCCCGGCAAGCGGGCGCTAGCCAAAAACATTCAGTACTTC. This sequence encodes CASSPGKRALAKNIQYF.

V is TRBV27 and J is TRBJ1-6; D is perhaps TRBD1 (6 bases). The CDR3 totals 15 residues. V lost 6 bases, J lost 8 bases, and 17 bases lay in between. Germline loops: CDR1 MNHEY, CDR2 SMNVEV (reference sequence). CDR3 in amino acids: CASRVWGRLDSPLHF. The CDR3 region has the DNA TGTGCCAGCAGGGTCTGGGGGCGACTTGATTCACCCCTCCACTTT.

The V and J genes are TRBV29-1 and TRBJ2-7, with unresolved D. Germline V gene data show CDR1 as SQVTM and CDR2 as ANQGSEA. The CDR3 sequence is 12 residues long. V was shortened by 7 bases and J by 6 bases, with 16 bases between the two germline ends. The CDR3: CSATVQPPEQYF. Here the CDR3 DNA reads TGCAGCGCGACCGTACAGCCCCCCGAGCAGTACTTC.

This clone was seen once. J is TRBJ2-7 and V is TRBV28; tentative D call: TRBD2 (6 bases). CDR1 and CDR2 from the germline V gene are MDHEN and SYDVKM. V lost 7 bases and J 3 bases, leaving 16 bases between the germline ends. The CDR3 consists of 14 residues. This CDR3 reads CASIKAGQGYEQYF. For the CDR3, the DNA is TGTGCCAGCATCAAAGCGGGTCAGGGCTACGAGCAGTACTTC. Using reference TRBV28 and TRBJ2-7 for the parts outside the CDR3, the full variable domain is DVKVTQSSRYLVKRTGEKVFLECVQDMDHENMFWYRQDPGLGLRLIYFSYDVKMKEKGDIPEGYSVSREKKERFSLILESASTNQTSMYLCASIKAGQGYEQYFGPGTRLTVT.

The rearrangement uses TRBV25-1 and TRBJ2-1; possibly TRBD1 for D (5 bases). The CDR3 loop spans 12 amino acids. Trimming took off 7 bases at V and 3 bases at J, with 7 bases between the two ends. Germline V CDR1 and CDR2: MGHDK, SYGVNS. CDR3 sequence: CASKGYYNEQFF. The CDR3 coding sequence is TGTGCCAGCAAGGGGTACTACAATGAGCAGTTCTTC. The variable domain in full, completed from reference TRBV25-1 and TRBJ2-1, reads EADIYQTPRYLVIGTGKKITLECSQTMGHDKMYWYQQDPGMELHLIHYSYGVNSTEKGDLSSESTVSRIRTEHFPLTLESARPSHTSQYLCASKGYYNEQFFGPGTRLTVL.

V and J are TRBV28 and TRBJ2-7; tentatively, D is TRBD1 (6 bases). Per the germline V gene, CDR1 is MDHEN and CDR2 is SYDVKM. This CDR3 contains 14 residues. V was pared by 4 bases and J by 1 base, with 11 bases between. The CDR3 loop reads CASSSVGQSYEQYF. The CDR3 DNA sequence: TGTGCCAGCAGTTCGGTCGGACAGTCCTACGAGCAGTACTTC.

This clone was counted a few times. The V gene is TRBV19, the J gene TRBJ1-1; 8 nucleotides agree with TRBD1. The CDR3 extends over 15 amino acids. J was trimmed by 5 bases and V by 5 bases; bases with no gene match: 10. Germline loops: CDR1 LNHDA, CDR2 SQIVND (reference sequence). For the CDR3, the DNA is TGTGCCAGTAGTCCGACCCCAGGGGGCCGAACTGAAGCTTTCTTT. Translated: CASSPTPGGRTEAFF.

V and J are TRBV11-2 and TRBJ2-7; 8 bases map to TRBD1. Germline CDR1 is SGHAT and CDR2 is FQNNGV. The CDR3 totals 14 residues. Germline trimming cut 4 bases from V and 3 bases from J; bases unmatched to any gene: 5. CDR3: CASSSTGGGYEQYF. The CDR3 nucleotides are TGTGCCAGCAGCTCCACAGGGGGAGGCTACGAGCAGTACTTC.

The chain carries TRBV2 and TRBJ2-3, with TRBD2 matching over 8 bases. CDR3 length: 14 amino acids. After removal of 3 bases from V and 5 bases from J, the junction contained 4 bases not matched to a gene. CDR1 SNHLY and CDR2 FYNNEI come from the germline V gene. The CDR3 sequence: CASSESGGRDTQYF. The CDR3, as DNA: TGTGCCAGCAGTGAGTCGGGGGGGAGAGATACGCAGTATTTT. The variable domain in full, completed from reference TRBV2 and TRBJ2-3, reads EPEVTQTPSHQVTQMGQEVILRCVPISNHLYFYWYRQILGQKVEFLVSFYNNEISEKSEIFDDQFSVERPDGSNFTLKIRSTKLEDSAMYFCASSESGGRDTQYFGPGTRLTVL.

V usage is TRBV5-1 and J usage is TRBJ2-7; D is uncertain. Trimming took 0 bases from V and 3 from J, leaving 7 bases between them. Germline V gives CDR1 SGHRS, CDR2 YFSETQ. CDR3 length equals 13 residues. CDR3 sequence: CASSLGLLYEQYF. CDR3 DNA sequence: TGCGCCAGCAGCTTGGGACTCCTCTACGAGCAGTACTTC.

This clone was recorded only once. Here the CDR3 DNA reads TGTGCCAGCAGGAGAGAGGGCGGGAACACTGAAGCTTTCTTT. This encodes CASRREGGNTEAFF. V usage is TRBV7-9 and J usage is TRBJ1-1; D remains unclear. The CDR3 spans 14 residues. V gave up 6 bases and J gave up 1 base, with 12 bases separating them. Germline V CDR1 and CDR2: SEHNR, FQNEAQ (reference sequence).

A remark on this clone: Compared with germline, one end of the junction differs, possibly owing to a read error. The V and J genes are TRBV7-7 and TRBJ2-3; D is possibly TRBD1 (6 bases). This CDR3 contains 13 residues. The germline V gene encodes CDR1 SSHAT and CDR2 FNYEAQ (reference sequence). The CDR3 is CASSIQGSDTQYF. In DNA, the CDR3 is TGTGCTAGCAGCATACAGGGTTCAGATACGCAGTATTTT.

The chain links TRBV15 to TRBJ1-2; D is unresolved. Per the germline V gene, CDR1 is LNHNV and CDR2 is YYDKDF (reference sequence). The V gene lost 6 bases and the J gene lost 4 bases, with 6 bases spanning the gap. The CDR3 extends over 11 amino acids. CDR3 residues: CATREAYGYTF. As DNA, the CDR3 is TGTGCCACCAGGGAGGCCTATGGCTACACCTTC. Together with reference TRBV15 and TRBJ1-2, the CDR3 gives the full variable domain: DAMVIQNPRYQVTQFGKPVTLSCSQTLNHNVMYWYQQKSSQAPKLLFHYYDKDFNNEADTPDNFQSRRPNTSFCFLDIRSPGLGDTAMYLCATREAYGYTFGSGTRLTVV.

The chain recombines TRBV9 with TRBJ1-2; 7 nucleotides line up with TRBD1. V gave up 4 bases and J gave up 8 bases; unmatched junction bases: 8. Germline V gene lookup returns CDR1 SGDLS and CDR2 YYNGEE. CDR3 size: 13 residues. CDR3 nucleotide sequence: TGTGCCAGCAGCCCTGGGACAGTCTCGGGCTACACCTTC. Amino acid sequence: CASSPGTVSGYTF.

This clone was seen only a few times. The CDR3, as DNA: TGTGCCAGCAGTATCGTCGGGATCCGGGTACAAGAGACCCAGTACTTC. It encodes CASSIVGIRVQETQYF. The V and J genes are TRBV6-2 or TRBV6-3 and TRBJ2-5; TRBD2 might be the D (5 bases). Germline lookup yields CDR1 MNHEY and CDR2 SVGEGT. This CDR3 region has 16 residues. V was cut by 5 bases and J by 2 bases, with 18 bases left in between.